This TCR beta chain was recorded in a study of response to subunit inactivated influenza vaccine. Study-level findings and limits: Each seasonal influenza vaccination recruits few new T cells, the authors suggested.

This clonotype was seen more than once but under ten times. Its antigen is as yet unknown. V was clipped by 4 bases and J by 8 bases, with 12 bases between them. Per the germline V gene, CDR1 is SGHRS and CDR2 is YFSETQ. The CDR3 totals 13 residues. TCRdb reprocessed the RT-PCR reads with MiXCR, giving one entry per CDR3 protein. This sample yields 500,000 to 650,000 distinct CDR3 sequences, of which approximately 7.7% are seen a single time; 10% to 15% belongs to the top ten. This receptor was identified in a man between 50 and 75 years old who received an inactivated influenza vaccine. The chain joins TRBV5-1 to TRBJ2-2, with D possibly being TRBD1 or TRBD2 (5 bases each). Sequencing used PBMCs from blood, obtained around 25 months after vaccination. The CDR3 loop reads CASSPGTGGELFF. The CDR3 region has the DNA TGCGCCAGCAGCCCAGGGACCGGGGGGGAGCTGTTTTTT.